One sample yielded the 14 T cell receptor beta chains listed below, sequenced in a study of blood T cell repertoires in COVID-19. Using immunoSEQ multiplex PCR, the repertoire was profiled, and TCRdb retains in-frame clones only, with some absent. The profile shows more than 120,000 clones, roughly nine tenths of them singletons. Sequencing used peripheral blood. The receptors stem from a human donor in a cohort sampled during active COVID-19.

The chain links TRBV6-5 to TRBJ1-1, with D possibly matching TRBD1 (5 bases). CDR1 is MNHEY, CDR2 SVGAGI, per germline. Trimming left V 5 bases short and J 1 base short, with 8 bases between. The CDR3 consists of 13 residues. The CDR3 DNA reads as TGTGCCAGCAGTCGGGGGGGGAACACTGAAGCTTTCTTT. It yields the protein CASSRGGNTEAFF.

This sequence joins TRBV5-8 and TRBJ1-4, with 9 bases that match TRBD1. With V trimmed by 3 bases and J by 0 bases, 6 bases remained unmatched. Germline V gives CDR1 SGHTS, CDR2 YDEGEE. This CDR3 is built from 17 residues. DNA for the CDR3: TGTGCCAGCAGCTGGACAGGGGCGATGCCAACTAATGAAAAACTGTTTTTT. The encoded protein is CASSWTGAMPTNEKLFF.

The rearrangement joins TRBV10-3 to TRBJ2-3; TRBD1 aligns across 7 bases. After removal of 10 bases from V and 3 bases from J, the junction contained 7 bases not matched to a gene. The germline CDR1 and CDR2 sequences are ENHRY and SYGVKD. The CDR3 spans 13 residues. This CDR3 reads CATQGVRTDTQYF. CDR3 coding DNA: TGTGCCACCCAGGGGGTAAGAACAGATACGCAGTATTTT.

The count of this clone is one. This chain connects TRBV20-1 to TRBJ2-1, with D perhaps matching TRBD1 (5 bases). CDR1 is DFQATT and CDR2 is SNEGSKA in the germline V gene (reference sequence). The V end lost 3 bases, the J end lost 11 bases, and 11 bases lay between the germline ends. The CDR3 is 11 residues long. CDR3 in amino acids: CSASARQQQFF. In DNA, the CDR3 is TGCAGTGCTAGCGCAAGACAGCAGCAGTTCTTC.

The chain couples TRBV19 to TRBJ2-1, with TRBD1 identical over 10 bases. CDR1 is LNHDA, CDR2 SQIVND, per germline (reference sequence). The CDR3 length is 15 residues. Trimming removed 7 bases from V and 7 bases from J; junction bases left unmatched: 10. This CDR3 reads CASNTGTGVGNEQFF. The CDR3 DNA sequence: TGTGCCAGTAACACCGGGACAGGGGTTGGGAATGAGCAGTTCTTC.

The rearrangement uses TRBV5-8 and TRBJ2-1, with 8 bases lining up with TRBD1. The V gene's germline CDR1 is SGHTS and CDR2 YDEGEE. The CDR3 totals 17 residues. V was pared by 2 bases and J by 4 bases, with 11 bases of the junction left unmatched. The CDR3 DNA reads as TGTGCCAGCAGCTTTCGCCGGTCGGGACAGGTATACAATGAGCAGTTCTTC. Translating it yields CASSFRRSGQVYNEQFF.

The chain combines TRBV9 with TRBJ2-2; 13 bases line up with TRBD2. The CDR3 consists of 17 residues. The germline gives CDR1 SGDLS, CDR2 YYNGEE. The J segment lost 3 bases and the V segment lost 3 bases, leaving 5 bases of the junction unmatched. CDR3 in amino acids: CASSAPTSGGDTGELFF. CDR3 nucleotides: TGTGCCAGCAGCGCCCCCACTAGCGGGGGGGACACCGGGGAGCTGTTTTTT. Full variable domain (missing parts from reference TRBV9 and TRBJ2-2): DSGVTQTPKHLITATGQRVTLRCSPRSGDLSVYWYQQSLDQGLQFLIQYYNGEERAKGNILERFSAQQFPDLHSELNLSSLELGDSALYFCASSAPTSGGDTGELFFGEGSRLTVL.

The V gene is TRBV3-1 (or the pseudogene TRBV3-2), the J gene TRBJ1-3; D is uncertain. V lost 3 bases, J lost 4 bases, and 7 bases lay in between. Germline CDR1 and CDR2: LGHDT and YNNKEL (reference sequence). This CDR3 has 13 amino acids. CDR3 sequence (DNA): TGTGCCAGCAGCCAGTACACGGGAAACACCATATATTTT. It specifies CASSQYTGNTIYF.

The V call is TRBV5-8, the J call TRBJ1-3; TRBD1 matches at 7 bases. The germline gives CDR1 SGHTS, CDR2 YDEGEE. V lost 2 bases, J lost 0 bases, and 5 bases stayed unmatched. The CDR3 loop spans 16 amino acids. CDR3 loop: CASSFGDSHSGNTIYF. The CDR3 DNA follows: TGTGCCAGCAGCTTCGGGGACAGCCACTCTGGAAACACCATATATTTT.

The V call is TRBV9, the J call TRBJ2-1, with TRBD2 matching 9 bases. This CDR3 contains 15 residues. From germline, CDR1 is SGDLS and CDR2 YYNGEE. V gave up 8 bases and J gave up 7 bases; unmatched junction bases: 13. The CDR3 reads CASGTSTSGLNEQFF. DNA of the CDR3: TGTGCCAGTGGGACAAGTACTAGCGGGTTGAATGAGCAGTTCTTC. Using reference TRBV9 and TRBJ2-1 for the parts outside the CDR3, the full variable domain is DSGVTQTPKHLITATGQRVTLRCSPRSGDLSVYWYQQSLDQGLQFLIQYYNGEERAKGNILERFSAQQFPDLHSELNLSSLELGDSALYFCASGTSTSGLNEQFFGPGTRLTVL.

The genes are TRBV19 and TRBJ2-1; unclear D gene. V was pared by 5 bases and J by 0 bases, with 11 bases between. CDR3 length equals 15 residues. Germline V gene sequence: CDR1 LNHDA, CDR2 SQIVND (reference sequence). CDR3: CASSGVQSSYNEQFF. Here the CDR3 DNA reads TGTGCCAGTAGTGGAGTTCAGAGCTCCTACAATGAGCAGTTCTTC.

The chain joins TRBV7-2 to TRBJ2-1; a possible D gene is TRBD1 (5 bases). The CDR3 is 12 amino acids. Germline assignment: CDR1 SGHTA and CDR2 FQGNSA. With 3 bases removed from V and 9 bases from J, the gap between germline ends came to 9 bases. The CDR3 sequence: CASSFQGSEQFF. DNA of the CDR3: TGTGCCAGCAGCTTCCAGGGCTCTGAGCAGTTCTTC.

The chain is built from TRBV6-4 and TRBJ2-2, with TRBD2 matching 9 bases. The CDR3 contains 15 residues. Germline assignment: CDR1 MRHNA and CDR2 SNTAGT. V dropped 6 bases and J dropped 3; count of bases not matched to a gene: 5. This CDR3 is CASSPQRGDTGELFF. CDR3 bases: TGTGCCAGCAGCCCCCAGCGGGGGGACACCGGGGAGCTGTTTTTT.

The chain carries TRBV28 and TRBJ1-1, with D possibly TRBD1 on 5 matching bases. The ends were cut back, 5 bases at V and 3 bases at J, with 13 bases in the middle. In germline, CDR1 is MDHEN, CDR2 SYDVKM. CDR3 length equals 14 residues. The CDR3 is CASSQRGGDTEAFF. The CDR3 bases are TGTGCCAGCAGTCAACGGGGGGGGGACACTGAAGCTTTCTTT.